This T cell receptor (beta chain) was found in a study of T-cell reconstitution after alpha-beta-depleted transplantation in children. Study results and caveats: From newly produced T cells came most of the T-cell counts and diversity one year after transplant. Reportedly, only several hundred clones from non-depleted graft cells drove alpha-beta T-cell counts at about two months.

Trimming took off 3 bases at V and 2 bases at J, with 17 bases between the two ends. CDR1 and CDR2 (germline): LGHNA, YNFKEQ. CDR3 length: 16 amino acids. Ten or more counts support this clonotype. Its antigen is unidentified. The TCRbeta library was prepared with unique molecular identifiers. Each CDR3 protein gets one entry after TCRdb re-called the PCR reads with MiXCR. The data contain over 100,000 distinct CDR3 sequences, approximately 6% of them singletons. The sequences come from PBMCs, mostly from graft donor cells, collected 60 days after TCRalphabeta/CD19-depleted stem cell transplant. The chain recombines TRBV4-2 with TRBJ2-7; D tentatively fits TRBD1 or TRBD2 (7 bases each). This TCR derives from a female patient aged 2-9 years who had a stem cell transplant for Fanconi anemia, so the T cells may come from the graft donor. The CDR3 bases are TGTGCCAGCAGCCACCCCAGCGGGGACAGTACCTACGAGCAGTACTTC. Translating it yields CASSHPSGDSTYEQYF.